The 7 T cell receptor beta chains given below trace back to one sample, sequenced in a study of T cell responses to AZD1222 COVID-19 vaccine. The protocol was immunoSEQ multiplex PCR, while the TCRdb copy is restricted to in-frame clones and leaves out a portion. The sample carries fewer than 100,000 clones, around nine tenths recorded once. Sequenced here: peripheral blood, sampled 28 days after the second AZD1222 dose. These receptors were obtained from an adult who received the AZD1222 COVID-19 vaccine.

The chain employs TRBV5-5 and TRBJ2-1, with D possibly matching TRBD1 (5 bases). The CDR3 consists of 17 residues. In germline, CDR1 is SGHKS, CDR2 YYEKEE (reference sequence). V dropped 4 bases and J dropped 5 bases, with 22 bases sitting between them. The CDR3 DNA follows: TGTGCCAGCAGCCCAGGAAGTCAGGGATTCCCTAACAATGAGCAGTTCTTC. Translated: CASSPGSQGFPNNEQFF.

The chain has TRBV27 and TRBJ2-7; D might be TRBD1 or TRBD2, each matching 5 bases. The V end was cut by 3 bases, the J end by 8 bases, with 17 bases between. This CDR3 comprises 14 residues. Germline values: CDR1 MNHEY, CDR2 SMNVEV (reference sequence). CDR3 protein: CASSFWDGLGKQYF. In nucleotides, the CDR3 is TGTGCCAGCAGTTTCTGGGACGGCCTTGGGAAGCAGTACTTC.

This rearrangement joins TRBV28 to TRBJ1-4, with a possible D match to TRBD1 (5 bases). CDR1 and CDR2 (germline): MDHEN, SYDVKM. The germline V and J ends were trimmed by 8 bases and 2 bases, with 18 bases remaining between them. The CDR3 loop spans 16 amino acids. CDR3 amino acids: CASCYGGDLTNEKLFF. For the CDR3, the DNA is TGTGCCAGCTGTTATGGGGGGGACCTGACTAATGAAAAACTGTTTTTT.

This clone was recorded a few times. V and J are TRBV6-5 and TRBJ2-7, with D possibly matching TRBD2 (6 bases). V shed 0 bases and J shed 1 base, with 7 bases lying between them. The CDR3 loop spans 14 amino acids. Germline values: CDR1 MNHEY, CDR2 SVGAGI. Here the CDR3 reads CASSYSRGSYEQYF. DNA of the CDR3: TGTGCCAGCAGTTACTCCCGGGGGTCCTACGAGCAGTACTTC.

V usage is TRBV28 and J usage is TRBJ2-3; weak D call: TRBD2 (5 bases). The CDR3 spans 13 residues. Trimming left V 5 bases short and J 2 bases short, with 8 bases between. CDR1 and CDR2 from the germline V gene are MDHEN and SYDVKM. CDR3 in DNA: TGTGCCAGCAGTCAGCGGAACACAGATACGCAGTATTTT. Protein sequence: CASSQRNTDTQYF.

CDR3 amino acids: CAIGQPYVNTEAFF. The CDR3 bases are TGTGCCATTGGACAGCCTTACGTAAACACTGAAGCTTTCTTT. The rearrangement uses TRBV6-5 and TRBJ1-1; maybe TRBD1 (6 bases). The germline V gene has CDR1 MNHEY and CDR2 SVGAGI. The V and J ends lost 10 bases and 2 bases respectively, with 17 bases between them. The CDR3 is made up of 14 amino acids.

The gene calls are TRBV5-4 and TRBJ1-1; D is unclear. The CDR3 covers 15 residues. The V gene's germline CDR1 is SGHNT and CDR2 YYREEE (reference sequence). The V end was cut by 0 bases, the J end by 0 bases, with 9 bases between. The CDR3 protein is CASSLEGAMNTEAFF. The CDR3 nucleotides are TGTGCCAGCAGCTTGGAGGGAGCCATGAACACTGAAGCTTTCTTT.